This TCR beta chain comes out of a study of blood T cell repertoires in COVID-19 (TCRdb year 2020). About the full investigation: The collaborator samples originated in the United States, Italy and Spain and spanned the acute and convalescent phases of COVID-19. The material from the prospective study consisted of cDNA or gDNA derived from T cells, B-cell-depleted T cells, or PBMCs. Where available, HLA class I and class II types were obtained from metadata supplied by the sample provider rather than from assay-based typing. Sample metadata almost always included a de-identified subject ID, COVID-19 status, age in years and sex. The samples were drawn from two sources: the first 160 participants of the ongoing ImmuneRACE study, and 1,254 subjects contributed by 6 global collaborators. Subjects who had been exposed to COVID-19, were actively infected with it, or had recovered from it provided the deeply sampled blood TCRbeta repertoires that made up the dataset. The repertoires were released in a freely available public database meant as a resource for research on the immune response to SARS-CoV-2. Study-level results and caveats: Clinical and demographic metadata were provided uncurated, with the amount varying by source and participant.

The immunoSEQ Assay, a bias-controlled multiplex PCR, was used to amplify TCRbeta CDR3 regions from genomic DNA. For the original study's pipeline: The number of nucleated cells in each sample was estimated by amplification of reference gene primers within the assay. Sequence reads were collapsed and filtered to measure the absolute abundance of every unique TCRbeta CDR3 rearrangement. Productive Simpson clonality was computed per sample as the square root of Simpson's diversity index over productive rearrangements. TCRdb limited this immuneACCESS table to in-frame rearrangements with V and J called. A share of clones is missing; checked studies link under half to unresolved V genes, and the rest is unexplained. Clone size and V and J calls were adopted from that table, with D and trimming inferred from the DNA. For this sample there are fewer than 150,000 clones; around 85% appear just once. In total, the top ten clones hold around 4.7% of the sample.

Whole blood was collected in K2EDTA tubes by collaborating institutions according to the institutions' own protocols. For TCRbeta analysis, collaborators shipped samples in one of three forms: frozen whole blood, isolated PBMCs, or DNA extracted from either of those sample types. To note about this clone: The target of this receptor is not known. Within one base of it there is no much larger clone, and no base qualities were kept.

The sequence derives from a human donor in a cohort sampled during active COVID-19. Sequenced material: peripheral blood.

CDR3 protein: CASTGGTVIYGYTF. The DNA reads TGTGCCAGCACAGGGGGGACAGTCATATATGGCTACACCTTC. Here the chain combines TRBV6-6 and TRBJ1-2, with TRBD1 matching 7 junction bases. Reading the germline V gene (reference sequence) gives CDR1 MNHNY and CDR2 SVGAGI. V is trimmed back by 7 bases and J by 5 bases, and the junction contains 10 bases that no gene match accounts for. The CDR3 spans 14 residues, from the cysteine through the phenylalanine. The entry retains the CDR3 DNA only, 42 bases that are in frame from base 1.